Presented here are 25 T cell receptor beta chains from one specimen sequenced in a study of T cell responses to AZD1222 COVID-19 vaccine (dated by TCRdb to the early 2020s). The library was built by means of the immunoSEQ multiplex PCR assay. The immuneACCESS repertoire file appears here via TCRdb, limited to in-frame rearrangements. These files lack a portion of the clones; in checked studies, under half of the deficit traces to unresolved V genes, and the cause of the others is not known. In all, the sample holds about 130,000 clones, and more than 70% of those were seen once. Of the sample, approximately 12% falls within the top ten clones. The time point label corresponds to: baseline before first vaccination. The sample consisted of peripheral blood, taken on day 0 of AZD1222 vaccination. The receptors stem from an adult in good health.

This rearrangement joins TRBV5-1 to TRBJ2-5; D assignment may be TRBD1 or TRBD2 (6 bases each). V was cut by 3 bases and J by 0 bases, with 12 bases left in between. The CDR3 runs 15 residues. Germline-derived CDR1 and CDR2 are SGHRS and YFSETQ. CDR3 amino acids: CASSSGGTNQETQYF. The CDR3 DNA follows: TGCGCCAGCAGCTCGGGCGGGACAAACCAAGAGACCCAGTACTTC.

The chain uses TRBV4-1 and TRBJ1-4; 8 bases fit TRBD1. This CDR3 comprises 16 residues. Germline lookup yields CDR1 MGHRA and CDR2 YSYEKL. Trimming took 0 bases from V and 5 from J; bases not matched to a gene: 5. CDR3 loop: CASSQDRGTGNEKLFF. The CDR3 region has the DNA TGCGCCAGCAGCCAAGATCGCGGGACAGGAAATGAAAAACTGTTTTTT.

This clone has just a few counts. This sequence joins TRBV4-3 and TRBJ1-6, with D uncertain. The CDR3 runs to 15 residues. Per the germline V gene, CDR1 is LGHNA and CDR2 is YSLEER. Trimming cost V 0 bases and J 7 bases, with 10 bases left between them. This CDR3 is CASSQDISLNSPLHF. The CDR3 DNA reads as TGCGCCAGCAGCCAAGATATCAGCTTAAATTCACCCCTCCACTTT.

The CDR3 DNA reads TGTGCCAGCAGCAAACGCTGGGCGAACACTGAAGCTTTCTTT. It is translated as CASSKRWANTEAFF. The chain has TRBV21-1 and TRBJ1-1; the DNA was not compared with TRBD1, the D call given in the table. TRBV21-1 is designated a pseudogene. The CDR3 is 14 residues long.

This chain uses TRBV7-2 with TRBJ1-1; 9 nucleotides align to TRBD1. The CDR3 sequence is 17 residues long. Trimming took 6 bases from V and 2 from J; bases not matched to a gene: 13. Germline V gene lookup returns CDR1 SGHTA and CDR2 FQGNSA. Here the CDR3 DNA reads TGTGCCAGCAGAGATACAGGGGGCGGAATTCATAACACTGAAGCTTTCTTT. This sequence encodes CASRDTGGGIHNTEAFF.

This clone was seen just once. The CDR3 nucleotides read TGTGCCAGCAGCTTAGCGCGGGGACAGGGGGCTTCACCCCTCCACTTT. Translating it yields CASSLARGQGASPLHF. The V and J genes are TRBV7-9 and TRBJ1-6, with 12 bases identical to TRBD1. Trimming removed 0 bases from V and 9 bases from J; junction bases left unmatched: 3. This CDR3 contains 16 residues. Per germline, CDR1 SEHNR and CDR2 FQNEAQ (reference sequence). Complete variable domain (other parts from reference TRBV7-9 and TRBJ1-6): DTGVSQNPRHKITKRGQNVTFRCDPISEHNRLYWYRQTLGQGPEFLTYFQNEAQLEKSRLLSDRFSAERPKGSFSTLEIQRTEQGDSAMYLCASSLARGQGASPLHFGNGTRLTVT.

The chain joins TRBV28 to TRBJ1-6; D gene uncertain. The CDR3 covers 15 residues. CDR1 is MDHEN, CDR2 SYDVKM, per germline. The V end was cut by 3 bases, the J end by 10 bases, with 16 bases between. In DNA, the CDR3 is TGTGCCAGCAGTTTTGGGTCGACCGCCCGATCACCCCTCCACTTT. It specifies CASSFGSTARSPLHF.

This clone was seen just once. The chain links TRBV7-9 to TRBJ1-1, with no clear D. V lost 1 base and J lost 3, with 6 bases in between. The CDR3 sequence is 13 residues long. Germline V gives CDR1 SEHNR, CDR2 FQNEAQ (reference sequence). CDR3 sequence: CASSLERDTEAFF. The CDR3, as DNA: TGTGCCAGCAGCTTAGAGCGCGACACTGAAGCTTTCTTT.

V and J are TRBV3-1 (or the pseudogene TRBV3-2) and TRBJ2-5, with unresolved D. The V end was cut by 0 bases, the J end by 5 bases, with 4 bases between. Germline CDR1 is LGHDT and CDR2 is YNNKEL (reference sequence). There are 12 residues in the CDR3. The CDR3 DNA reads TGTGCCAGCAGCCAAGATCCCGAGACCCAGTACTTC. Amino acids: CASSQDPETQYF.

This clone turned up a few times. This sequence joins TRBV14 and TRBJ1-6; no firm D call. V was clipped by 0 bases and J by 0 bases, with 9 bases between them. This CDR3 region has 17 residues. Germline V gene data show CDR1 as SGHDN and CDR2 as FVKESK. The CDR3 protein is CASSQDRPGSYNSPLHF. CDR3 DNA: TGTGCCAGCAGCCAAGATCGGCCGGGCTCCTATAATTCACCCCTCCACTTT.

The J gene is TRBJ1-1, the V gene TRBV6-5; D is undetermined. In germline, CDR1 is MNHEY, CDR2 SVGAGI. Trimming left V 6 bases short and J 0 bases short, with 8 bases between. The CDR3 has 13 amino acids. The CDR3 sequence: CASRVVLNTEAFF. CDR3 DNA: TGTGCCAGCAGGGTAGTCCTGAACACTGAAGCTTTCTTT.

V is TRBV4-1 and J is TRBJ1-5; unclear D gene. The CDR3 covers 16 residues. The germline V and J ends were trimmed by 3 bases and 3 bases, with 15 bases remaining between them. The germline V gene encodes CDR1 MGHRA and CDR2 YSYEKL. The CDR3 spells CASSHEGSGNNQPQHF. DNA for the CDR3: TGCGCCAGCAGCCACGAGGGATCGGGGAACAATCAGCCCCAGCATTTT.

The rearrangement uses TRBV19 and TRBJ1-1, with TRBD1 as a possible D gene (6 bases). CDR3 length: 15 amino acids. Germline CDR1 LNHDA, CDR2 SQIVND (reference sequence). Trimming left V 3 bases short and J 3 bases short, with 14 bases between. The CDR3 spells CASSILRGKDTEAFF. The CDR3 DNA reads as TGTGCCAGTAGTATTTTGAGGGGGAAGGACACTGAAGCTTTCTTT.

This chain joins TRBV2 and TRBJ1-5, with D possibly being TRBD1 (6 bases). The CDR3 has 11 amino acids. The V and J ends lost 8 bases and 4 bases respectively, with 6 bases between them. Germline V gene data show CDR1 as SNHLY and CDR2 as FYNNEI. CDR3 DNA sequence: TGTGCCAGCGGGACAAATCAGCCCCAGCATTTT. It yields the protein CASGTNQPQHF.

The chain uses TRBV27 and TRBJ1-1; a possible D gene is TRBD1 (5 bases). V lost 7 bases and J 2 bases, leaving 17 bases between the germline ends. CDR1 MNHEY and CDR2 SMNVEV come from the germline V gene (reference sequence). This CDR3 spans 15 amino acids. CDR3 in amino acids: CASTPRDFINTEAFF. The CDR3 region has the DNA TGTGCCAGCACCCCCCGGGACTTTATAAACACTGAAGCTTTCTTT.

The chain recombines TRBV9 with TRBJ2-2; D gene unclear. The germline V gene encodes CDR1 SGDLS and CDR2 YYNGEE. CDR3 length equals 14 residues. Deletions cut 0 bases from V and 4 bases from J, with 7 bases between. CDR3 amino acids: CASSVGGTTGELFF. The CDR3 DNA is TGTGCCAGCAGCGTAGGGGGAACCACCGGGGAGCTGTTTTTT. Complete variable domain (other parts from reference TRBV9 and TRBJ2-2): DSGVTQTPKHLITATGQRVTLRCSPRSGDLSVYWYQQSLDQGLQFLIQYYNGEERAKGNILERFSAQQFPDLHSELNLSSLELGDSALYFCASSVGGTTGELFFGEGSRLTVL.

The genes are TRBV30 and TRBJ1-1, with unresolved D. V was clipped by 2 bases and J by 3 bases, with 7 bases between them. The germline V gene encodes CDR1 GTSNPN and CDR2 SVGIG (reference sequence). The CDR3 has 12 amino acids. In DNA, the CDR3 is TGTGCCTGGAGTCCAGACTACACTGAAGCTTTCTTT. The encoded protein is CAWSPDYTEAFF.

The chain is built from TRBV27 and TRBJ1-2; tentative D call: TRBD1 (6 bases). The germline V gene has CDR1 MNHEY and CDR2 SMNVEV (reference sequence). This CDR3 is built from 16 residues. V was cut by 0 bases and J by 0 bases, with 11 bases left in between. CDR3 sequence reads: CASSLSGQITNYGYTF. The CDR3 DNA sequence: TGTGCCAGCAGTTTATCCGGACAGATCACTAACTATGGCTACACCTTC.

A single count supports this clone. V is TRBV10-3 and J is TRBJ2-1, with TRBD1 identical over 9 bases. There are 13 residues in the CDR3. With V trimmed by 7 bases and J by 8 bases, 6 bases remained unmatched. Germline V gene sequence: CDR1 ENHRY, CDR2 SYGVKD. The CDR3 loop is CAIKRDRADEQFF. The CDR3 nucleotides are TGTGCCATCAAACGGGACAGGGCCGATGAGCAGTTCTTC.

The chain joins TRBV4-1 to TRBJ1-6; D is perhaps TRBD1 (5 bases). CDR1 and CDR2 from the germline V gene are MGHRA and YSYEKL. Trimming stripped 0 bases from V and 7 bases from J, with 10 bases between. This CDR3 spans 15 amino acids. The CDR3 nucleotides read TGCGCCAGCAGCCAAGATGCCAGGGCCAATTCACCCCTCCACTTT. Translated, it gives CASSQDARANSPLHF.

This chain uses TRBV7-8 with TRBJ2-3; the D is unclear. With 7 bases removed from V and 6 bases from J, the gap between germline ends came to 20 bases. Germline V CDR1 and CDR2: SGHVS, FQNEAQ. This CDR3 contains 15 residues. In DNA form, the CDR3 reads TGTGCCAGCACCCTGGGTACGGACGCCAGGGATACGCAGTATTTT. It specifies CASTLGTDARDTQYF.

This clone was picked up one time. At one of its ends the junction is not consistent with the germline gene, which may arise from a read error. The chain couples TRBV11-2 to TRBJ2-2, with D perhaps assigned TRBD1 or TRBD2 (5 bases each). The CDR3 has 18 residues. Per the germline V gene, CDR1 is SGHAT and CDR2 is FQNNGV. The CDR3 spells CASSLDRGLGANTGELFF. CDR3 coding DNA: TGTGCCAGCAGCTTAGATCGGGGTTTAGGGGCGAATACCGGGGAGCTGTTTTTT. The variable domain in full, with the rest retrieved from reference TRBV11-2 and TRBJ2-2, is EAGVAQSPRYKIIEKRQSVAFWCNPISGHATLYWYQQILGQGPKLLIQFQNNGVVDDSQLPKDRFSAERLKGVDSTLKIQPAKLEDSAVYLCASSLDRGLGANTGELFFGEGSRLTVL.

The chain recombines TRBV28 with TRBJ1-3, with a possible D match to TRBD1 (6 bases). The CDR3 extends over 16 amino acids. The V and J ends lost 5 bases and 0 bases respectively, with 14 bases between them. Germline lookup yields CDR1 MDHEN and CDR2 SYDVKM. The CDR3 DNA sequence: TGTGCCAGCAGTCCTTGGACAGATTACTCTGGAAACACCATATATTTT. Its protein product is CASSPWTDYSGNTIYF.

The chain is built from TRBV5-1 and TRBJ2-3; D gene ambiguous. The CDR3 runs 14 residues. Germline CDR1 is SGHRS and CDR2 is YFSETQ. V was shortened by 1 base and J by 6 bases, with 12 bases between the two germline ends. In nucleotides, the CDR3 is TGCGCCAGCAGCTTGTTAGGCCGCCGGGATACGCAGTATTTT. Amino acids: CASSLLGRRDTQYF.

This chain uses TRBV29-1 with TRBJ2-1, with 8 positions matching TRBD1. The CDR3 spans 14 residues. V lost 7 bases to trimming and J lost 4 bases; unmatched junction nucleotides: 9. Germline lookup yields CDR1 SQVTM and CDR2 ANQGSEA. This CDR3 is CSADPGGGYNEQFF. The CDR3 coding sequence is TGCAGCGCTGACCCAGGGGGCGGTTACAATGAGCAGTTCTTC.